The 5 T cell receptor beta chains presented below share a single source sample, sequenced in a study of blood T cell repertoires in COVID-19. Produced via immunoSEQ multiplex PCR; TCRdb's table is partial and in-frame only. The sample contains about 54,000 clones, approximately 87% of which appear only once. The sample was peripheral blood. The receptors stem from a human donor in a cohort sampled during active COVID-19.

This clone was recorded only once. The chain couples TRBV6-5 to TRBJ2-5; 7 positions agree with TRBD1. Unmatched junction bases numbered 6, after V lost 1 base and J lost 4 bases. CDR3 length: 15 residues. Germline V gene data show CDR1 as MNHEY and CDR2 as SVGAGI. DNA for the CDR3: TGTGCCAGCAGTTACTTCACCCGGACAGGAGAGACCCAGTACTTC. Residues: CASSYFTRTGETQYF.

A single count supports this clone. The chain joins TRBV24-1 to TRBJ2-1; 9 bases line up with TRBD1. This CDR3 has 17 residues. V trimming: 4 bases; J trimming: 2 bases; junction bases outside the gene matches: 8. The germline V gene encodes CDR1 KGHDR and CDR2 SFDVKD. CDR3 DNA sequence: TGTGCCACCAGTGACCCTGAACAGGGGGCCCCCTACAATGAGCAGTTCTTC. It translates to CATSDPEQGAPYNEQFF.

This chain joins TRBV5-1 and TRBJ2-7, with 8 bases aligning to TRBD2. This CDR3 region has 14 residues. Germline lookup yields CDR1 SGHRS and CDR2 YFSETQ. V dropped 6 bases and J dropped 2; count of bases not matched to a gene: 7. The CDR3 spells CASTPGGAAYEQYF. CDR3 nucleotides: TGCGCCAGCACCCCGGGGGGGGCTGCCTACGAGCAGTACTTC.

V and J are TRBV18 and TRBJ1-1, with 7 nucleotides matching TRBD1. V was pared by 4 bases and J by 1 base, with 0 bases of the junction left unmatched. Germline CDR1 reads KGHSH; CDR2 reads LQKENI. This CDR3 is 13 amino acids long. CDR3 sequence: CASSRDRNTEAFF. CDR3 bases: TGTGCCAGCTCACGGGACAGGAACACTGAAGCTTTCTTT.

This rearrangement joins TRBV10-3 to TRBJ1-2; D may be TRBD1 (5 bases). The length of the CDR3 is 16 residues. CDR1 is ENHRY and CDR2 is SYGVKD in the germline V gene. V lost 2 bases, J lost 2 bases, and 15 bases lay in between. The CDR3, as DNA: TGTGCCATCAGTGAGGTTTTGGGAGGGGACAACTATGGCTACACCTTC. Encoded protein: CAISEVLGGDNYGYTF.